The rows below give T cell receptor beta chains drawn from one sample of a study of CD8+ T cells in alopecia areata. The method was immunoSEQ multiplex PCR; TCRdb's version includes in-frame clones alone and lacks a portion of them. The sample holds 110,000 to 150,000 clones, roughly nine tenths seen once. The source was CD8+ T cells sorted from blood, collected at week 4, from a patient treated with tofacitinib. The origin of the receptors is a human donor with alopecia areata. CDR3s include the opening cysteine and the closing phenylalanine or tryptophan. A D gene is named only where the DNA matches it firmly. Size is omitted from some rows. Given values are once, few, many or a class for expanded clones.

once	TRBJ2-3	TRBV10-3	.	CAISAGRWGADTQYF	TGTGCCATCAGTGCAGGGAGGTGGGGCGCAGATACGCAGTATTTT
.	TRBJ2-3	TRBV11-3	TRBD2	CASSPAGESTDTQYF	TGTGCCAGCAGCCCAGCGGGGGAGAGCACAGATACGCAGTATTTT
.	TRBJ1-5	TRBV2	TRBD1	CASSAGQGSQPQHF	TGTGCCAGCAGTGCGGGACAGGGAAGTCAGCCCCAGCATTTT
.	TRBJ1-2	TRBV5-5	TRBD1	CASSLGTGEYGYTF	TGTGCCAGCAGCTTGGGGACAGGGGAATACGGCTACACCTTC
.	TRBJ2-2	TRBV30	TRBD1	CAHPGGYGTGELFF	TGTGCCCATCCAGGGGGCTATGGCACCGGGGAGCTGTTTTTT
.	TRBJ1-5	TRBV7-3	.	CASSLGTGEDQPQHF	TGTGCCAGCAGCCTCGGGACCGGCGAGGATCAGCCCCAGCATTTT
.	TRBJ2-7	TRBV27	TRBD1	CASSLSAGGFYEQYF	TGTGCCAGCAGTTTATCGGCAGGGGGATTCTACGAGCAGTACTTC
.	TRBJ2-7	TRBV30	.	CVWKGSEQYF	TGTGTCTGGAAGGGTAGCGAGCAGTACTTC
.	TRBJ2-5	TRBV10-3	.	CAISESPGTETQYF	TGTGCCATCAGTGAGTCTCCGGGGACGGAGACCCAGTACTTC
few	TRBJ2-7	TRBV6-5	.	CASSYSTRGIEQYF	TGTGCCAGCAGTTACTCGACCAGGGGCATCGAGCAGTACTTC
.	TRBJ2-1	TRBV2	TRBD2	CATPGLAEEQFF	TGTGCCACCCCGGGACTAGCGGAAGAGCAGTTCTTC
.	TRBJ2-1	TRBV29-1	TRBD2	CSVLAGIDNEQFF	TGCAGCGTACTAGCGGGGATAGACAATGAGCAGTTCTTC
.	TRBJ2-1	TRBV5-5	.	CASSDGTEQFF	TGTGCCAGCAGCGACGGAACTGAGCAGTTCTTC
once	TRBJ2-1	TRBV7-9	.	CASSSILGESGNEQFF	TGTGCCAGCAGCTCGATTTTGGGGGAGTCGGGAAATGAGCAGTTCTTC
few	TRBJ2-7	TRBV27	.	CASSLSGPSYEQYF	TGTGCCAGCAGTTTAAGCGGGCCGTCCTACGAGCAGTACTTC
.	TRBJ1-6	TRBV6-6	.	CASSYSRVREPLHF	TGTGCCAGCAGTTACTCGCGGGTAAGGGAGCCCCTCCACTTT
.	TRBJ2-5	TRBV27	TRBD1	CASSPLPGQWEETQYF	TGTGCCAGCAGTCCTCTTCCGGGACAGTGGGAAGAGACCCAGTACTTC
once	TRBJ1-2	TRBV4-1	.	CASSQDRGFGMYGYTF	TGCGCCAGCAGCCAAGACAGGGGATTTGGGATGTATGGCTACACCTTC
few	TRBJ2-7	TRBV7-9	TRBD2	CASSLEGRTSGRGYEQYF	TGTGCCAGCAGCTTAGAGGGAAGGACTAGCGGGAGAGGCTACGAGCAGTACTTC
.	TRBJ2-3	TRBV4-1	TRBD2	CASSQVPAGATDTQYF	TGCGCCAGCAGCCAAGTTCCAGCGGGAGCCACAGATACGCAGTATTTT
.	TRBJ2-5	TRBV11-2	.	CASSSFAKGKLRGTQYF	TGTGCCAGCAGCTCATTCGCGAAGGGGAAGCTCAGGGGGACCCAGTACTTC
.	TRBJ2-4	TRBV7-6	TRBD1	CASSGGQGNIQYF	TGTGCCAGCAGCGGAGGACAGGGGAACATTCAGTACTTC
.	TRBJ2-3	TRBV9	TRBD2	CASSAPGGRALDTQYF	TGTGCCAGCAGCGCCCCGGGGGGGAGGGCCTTAGATACGCAGTATTTT
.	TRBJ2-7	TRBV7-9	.	CASSLGGSEQYF	TGTGCCAGCAGCTTAGGGGGTTCCGAGCAGTACTTC
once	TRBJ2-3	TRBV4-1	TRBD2	CASSQLAGGTDTQYF	TGCGCCAGCAGCCAATTAGCGGGGGGAACAGATACGCAGTATTTT
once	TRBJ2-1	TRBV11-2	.	CASRSSYNEQFF	TGTGCCAGCCGGAGCTCCTACAATGAGCAGTTCTTC
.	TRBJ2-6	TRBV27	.	CASSILPGANVLTF	TGTGCCAGCAGTATCCTCCCTGGGGCCAACGTCCTGACTTTC
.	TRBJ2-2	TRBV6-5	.	CASSQLQRRTGELFF	TGTGCCAGCAGTCAGTTACAACGCCGCACCGGGGAGCTGTTTTTT
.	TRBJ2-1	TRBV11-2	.	CASSLLDPNEQFF	TGTGCCAGCAGCTTACTAGATCCCAATGAGCAGTTCTTC
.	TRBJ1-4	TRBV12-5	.	CASGLGGVNEKLFF	TGTGCTAGTGGTTTGGGAGGGGTTAATGAAAAACTGTTTTTT
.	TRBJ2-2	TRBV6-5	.	CASSYGRGELFF	TGTGCCAGCAGTTACGGCAGGGGGGAGCTGTTTTTT
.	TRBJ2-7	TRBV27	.	CASSLLGPLGYEQYF	TGTGCCAGCAGTTTATTGGGCCCTTTGGGGTACGAGCAGTACTTC
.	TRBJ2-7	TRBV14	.	CASSLPGYHEQYF	TGTGCCAGCAGCTTACCGGGCTACCACGAGCAGTACTTC
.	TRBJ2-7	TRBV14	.	CASSHEPPPYEQYF	TGTGCCAGCAGCCACGAACCGCCTCCCTACGAGCAGTACTTC
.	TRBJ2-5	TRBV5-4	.	CASTYPEKKGETQYF	TGTGCCAGCACTTACCCAGAGAAGAAGGGGGAGACCCAGTACTTC
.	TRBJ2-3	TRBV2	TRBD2	CASSSTSQSTDTQYF	TGTGCCAGCTCCTCGACTAGCCAATCCACAGATACGCAGTATTTT
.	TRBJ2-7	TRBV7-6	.	CASSITEGRSYEQYF	TGTGCCAGCAGCATTACCGAGGGACGCTCCTACGAGCAGTACTTC
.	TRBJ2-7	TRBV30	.	CAWSVPEAGTYEQYF	TGTGCCTGGAGTGTACCAGAGGCAGGGACCTACGAGCAGTACTTC
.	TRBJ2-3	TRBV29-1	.	CSVGFTDTQYF	TGCAGCGTCGGTTTCACAGATACGCAGTATTTT
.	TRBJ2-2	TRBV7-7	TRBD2	CASSTPTSGAPNTGELFF	TGTGCCAGCAGCACCCCCACTAGCGGGGCTCCGAACACCGGGGAGCTGTTTTTT
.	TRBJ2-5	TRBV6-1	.	CASREPPEETQYF	TGTGCCAGCCGGGAACCGCCCGAAGAGACCCAGTACTTC
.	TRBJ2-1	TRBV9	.	CASSVGVGGQYNEQFF	TGTGCCAGCAGCGTAGGCGTGGGAGGCCAATACAATGAGCAGTTCTTC
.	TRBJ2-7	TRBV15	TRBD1	CATSRDPRGRHEQYF	TGTGCCACCAGCAGAGATCCCAGGGGGCGCCACGAGCAGTACTTC
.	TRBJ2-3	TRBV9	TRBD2	CASSEGTSGRPDTQYF	TGTGCCAGCAGCGAGGGGACTAGCGGGAGGCCTGATACGCAGTATTTT
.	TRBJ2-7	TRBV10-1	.	CASSDGGNSYEQYF	TGCGCCAGCAGTGATGGAGGGAATTCCTACGAGCAGTACTTC